This T cell receptor (beta chain) was captured by sequencing in a study of T cell changes during pregnancy in multiple sclerosis. V was pared by 0 bases and J by 7 bases, with 2 bases of the junction left unmatched. Germline-derived CDR1 and CDR2 are MGHDK and SYGVNS. The CDR3 runs 13 residues. Assay used: immunoSEQ multiplex PCR; TCRdb lists only in-frame clones, some missing. This table holds about 54,000 clones, about nine tenths found once. The chain links TRBV25-1 to TRBJ2-5, with 7 positions matching TRBD2. Sequenced here: peripheral blood, sampled after pregnancy. The clonotype comes from a female donor in good health, enrolled as a control in a pregnancy study. In DNA, the CDR3 is TGTGCCAGCAGTGAATACTGGGAGGGGACCCAGTACTTC. Its translation is CASSEYWEGTQYF.